This T cell receptor beta chain comes out of a study of patients and donors after allogeneic stem cell transplantation. TCRdb used MiXCR to reprocess the RT-PCR reads, holding one entry per CDR3 protein. The repertoire has 150,000 or so distinct CDR3 sequences, roughly 22% of them found once; the top ten carry roughly 26%. Germline values: CDR1 DFQATT, CDR2 SNEGSKA (reference sequence). The ends lost 5 bases at V and 4 bases at J; junction bases unmatched: 7. The CDR3 covers 14 residues. Source material: blood, either unsorted or a sorted T cell fraction (not recorded which). The clonotype was recovered from a human donor who was either an allogeneic HSCT recipient or a stem cell or donor lymphocyte infusion donor (not recorded which). It is not recorded whose cells these are; they may come from a transplant donor. The gene calls are TRBV20-1 and TRBJ2-3, with TRBD1 matching 9 bases. The CDR3 coding sequence is TGCAGTGCTGGGCCGGGACAGGGCTCAGATACGCAGTATTTT. Protein sequence: CSAGPGQGSDTQYF.